This T cell receptor (beta chain) was sequenced during a study of blood T cell repertoires in COVID-19. Study in general: The United States, Italy and Spain were the sources of the acute and convalescent COVID-19 samples.

Trimming cost V 0 bases and J 0 bases, with 12 bases left between them. The CDR3 totals 17 residues. Germline loops: CDR1 LGHNA, CDR2 YNFKEQ. This clone was detected only once. Original handling: By means of reference gene primer amplification, nucleated cell counts were estimated. Sequencing was performed with immunoSEQ multiplex PCR; in TCRdb, only in-frame clones are kept and a portion is missing. V and J calls plus clone size are reproduced from that table; the DNA served to infer D and trimming. The sample contains about 290,000 clones, around four fifths of which appear only once. This clonotype was sampled from a woman between 50 and 59 years old with active or convalescent COVID-19. The sample consisted of peripheral blood. The chain is built from TRBV4-2 and TRBJ2-1; a weak D match, TRBD2 (6 bases). In DNA, the CDR3 is TGTGCCAGCAGCCAAGATGGGGGGACCCCCTCCTACAATGAGCAGTTCTTC. Its translation is CASSQDGGTPSYNEQFF.